This TCR beta chain was identified in a study of blood T cell repertoires in COVID-19. As for the study in general: T cells, B-cell-depleted T cells, or PBMCs supplied cDNA or gDNA.

Participants' own reports of clinical history determined their cohort assignment. Using immunoSEQ multiplex PCR, the repertoire was profiled, and TCRdb retains in-frame clones only, with some absent. The repertoire holds some 210,000 clones, 75% to 90% seen once, with 9.2% in the top ten. Trimming cost V 2 bases and J 5 bases, with 15 bases left between them. This CDR3 has 16 amino acids. Germline CDR1 and CDR2: MDHEN and SYDVKM. This TCR was recovered from a middle-aged man who had recovered from COVID-19. This sequence joins TRBV28 and TRBJ2-2; no definite D call. The sequenced sample was PBMCs or T cells enriched from blood (not recorded which). DNA of the CDR3: TGTGCCAGCAGTTTAGGGCAGACCTCTGGGACCGGGGAGCTGTTTTTT. This gives the protein CASSLGQTSGTGELFF.